This T cell receptor (beta chain) was sequenced in a study of blood T cell repertoires in COVID-19. The method was immunoSEQ multiplex PCR; TCRdb's version includes in-frame clones alone and lacks a portion of them. The sample shows 350,000 or so clones, more than 75% of them seen only once. This CDR3 contains 14 residues. Germline-derived CDR1 and CDR2 are MNHEY and SMNVEV (reference sequence). With 4 bases clipped from V and 2 bases from J, the junction kept 3 bases outside the gene matches. About this clone: This sample also contains other DNA sequences that code for the same CDR3.

The gene calls are TRBV27 and TRBJ2-7; 9 bases are shared with TRBD1. This sequence was found in a woman aged 25-40 years with COVID-19, enrolled during active disease. The sequenced sample was peripheral blood. The CDR3 coding sequence is TGTGCCAGCAGTTCCGGGACAGGGCCCTACGAGCAGTACTTC. It specifies CASSSGTGPYEQYF.